This TCR beta chain came from a study of control samples from healthy donors and cancer patients. V dropped 10 bases and J dropped 1 base, with 11 bases sitting between them. This CDR3 spans 12 amino acids. CDR1 and CDR2 (germline): SNHLY, FYNNEI. Produced via immunoSEQ multiplex PCR; TCRdb's table is partial and in-frame only. The table has 100,000 or so clones, roughly nine tenths seen once. What was sequenced was blood. The TCR originated in a woman aged 30 to 39 in good health. The rearrangement joins TRBV2 to TRBJ2-7; maybe TRBD1 (6 bases). The CDR3 loop is CATSQGSYEQYF. In DNA form, the CDR3 reads TGTGCCACGTCTCAGGGGTCCTACGAGCAGTACTTC.